This record concerns one TCR beta chain sequence. This sample was taken from a study of blood T cell repertoires in COVID-19. Across the whole study: The cDNA or gDNA used as material had been derived from T cells, B-cell-depleted T cells, or PBMCs.

Trimming removed 4 bases from V and 5 bases from J, with 17 bases in between. Per germline, CDR1 LGHDT and CDR2 YNNKEL (reference sequence). The CDR3 runs to 15 residues. Participant age was roughly 18 to 100 years, and participants resided in about 25 US areas. Participants had their cohort set by participant-reported clinical history. Authors' data handling: Amplification of reference gene primers provided the estimated nucleated cell counts. The data were produced by immunoSEQ multiplex PCR, yet TCRdb's version contains in-frame clones alone and is incomplete. The DNA gave D and trimming, while V, J and clone size come from that table. The sample has 85,000 to 130,000 clones, 86% seen once.

Specimen: PBMCs or T cells enriched from blood (not recorded which). The sequence came from a woman aged 45 to 65 who had recovered from COVID-19. V and J are TRBV3-1 (or the pseudogene TRBV3-2) and TRBJ2-5; tentatively, D is TRBD1 (7 bases). The CDR3 sequence: CASSLPTGRRETQYF. The CDR3, as DNA: TGTGCCAGCAGCCTACCGACAGGGAGGCGGGAGACCCAGTACTTC.